Sequencing of this T cell receptor beta chain was carried out in a study of blood T cell repertoires in COVID-19. This table comes from immunoSEQ multiplex PCR, and its TCRdb copy is limited to in-frame clones, with some not included. This table holds 250,000 to 300,000 clones, around nine tenths found once. J gave up 3 bases and V 7 bases, and 2 bases lay outside the gene matches. The CDR3 extends over 12 amino acids. CDR1 is SQVTM and CDR2 is ANQGSEA in the germline V gene. Sequencing was performed on peripheral blood. This TCR was recovered from a woman in her 70s with COVID-19, enrolled during active disease. The V and J genes are TRBV29-1 and TRBJ1-3; 8 bases are a match to TRBD1. The CDR3 here is CSARGLGNTIYF. CDR3 DNA sequence: TGCAGCGCCAGGGGGCTTGGAAACACCATATATTTT.